This T cell receptor beta chain was sequenced for a study of beta chain features in type 1 diabetes. Expressed TCRB transcripts were sequenced, since all the RNA that had been isolated was reverse transcribed. Measured with immunoSEQ multiplex PCR; TCRdb has only the in-frame clones, and not every one. The sample has around 340,000 clones, around 8% seen once. The germline CDR1 and CDR2 sequences are MGHRA and YSYEKL. V was clipped by 4 bases and J by 4 bases, with 12 bases between them. The CDR3 extends over 14 amino acids. This clone was picked up a small number of times. The clonotype comes from a woman aged 18-35 years in good health. The chain has TRBV4-1 and TRBJ2-3; D is possibly TRBD1 (5 bases). Material for sequencing was central memory CD4+ T cells from blood. The CDR3 DNA is TGCGCCAGCAGCCTGCAGGGCCCTTCAGATACGCAGTATTTT. Translating gives CASSLQGPSDTQYF.